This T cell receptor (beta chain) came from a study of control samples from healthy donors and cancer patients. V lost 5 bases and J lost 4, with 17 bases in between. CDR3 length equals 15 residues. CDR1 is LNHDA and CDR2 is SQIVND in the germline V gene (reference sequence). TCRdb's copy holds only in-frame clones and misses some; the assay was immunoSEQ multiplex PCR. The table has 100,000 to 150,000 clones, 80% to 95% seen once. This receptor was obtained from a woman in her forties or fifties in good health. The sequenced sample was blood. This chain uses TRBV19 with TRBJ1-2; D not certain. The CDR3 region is CASSSHLGGSYGYTF. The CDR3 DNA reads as TGTGCCAGTAGTTCCCACCTAGGAGGCAGCTATGGCTACACCTTC. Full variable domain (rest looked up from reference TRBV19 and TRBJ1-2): DGGITQSPKYLFRKEGQNVTLSCEQNLNHDAMYWYRQDPGQGLRLIYYSQIVNDFQKGDIAEGYSVSREKKESFPLTVTSAQKNPTAFYLCASSSHLGGSYGYTFGSGTRLTVV.